The clone carrying this T cell receptor beta chain occurred once. No antigen is known for it. With a J-beta primer mix and a sample-barcoded 5' primer, a second PCR ran about 7 to 11 cycles. All cDNA molecules were each tagged by a template-switch adaptor with 12 random nucleotides. TCRdb re-called the 5' RACE reads through MiXCR, storing one row per CDR3 protein. The sample yields about 1,500,000 distinct CDR3 sequences, about 40% seen once. The data were taken from a study of blood T cells in healthy people across ages. Study-wide findings and caveats: Because sorting was not performed, PBMCs prevented conclusive naive versus antigen-experienced comparison.

The germline gives CDR1 LGHDT, CDR2 YNNKEL (reference sequence). Trimming cost V 0 bases and J 8 bases, with 7 bases left between them. The CDR3 length is 12 residues. The receptor was derived from a woman aged 18-30 years in good health. The rearrangement uses TRBV3-1 and TRBJ1-2; D possibly corresponds to TRBD1 (5 bases). The sequencing input was blood. CDR3 DNA sequence: TGTGCCAGCAGCCAAGACGCAGGGGGCTACACCTTC. It is translated as CASSQDAGGYTF.